This T cell receptor beta chain was sequenced during a study of blood T cells in healthy people across ages. About the study: There was about one barcoded beta molecule captured by template switching per two T cells.

It was with a sample-barcoded 5' primer and a J-beta primer mix that a second PCR of roughly 7 to 12 cycles was run. Every individual sample yielded 2.5 million or more paired-end reads (each containing CDR3). TCRdb re-called the 5' RACE reads with MiXCR, one entry per CDR3 protein. Of 1.5 million to 2 million distinct CDR3 sequences in the sample, about 39% are singletons; the top ten hold under 25%. General study findings and limits: It was not possible, with unsorted PBMCs, to conclusively compare naive and antigen-experienced cells.

This clonotype was counted once. The target antigen is unknown. The source material was blood. The sequence came from a human donor in good health.

The CDR3 loop is CASSSRSEVETQYF. The CDR3 DNA reads as TGCGCCAGCAGCTCCCGATCGGAGGTAGAGACCCAGTACTTC. J is TRBJ2-7 and V is TRBV5-1; D is possibly TRBD2 (5 bases). The DNA end favors TRBJ2-5, so the J call may be wrong. This CDR3 contains 14 residues. Germline V CDR1 and CDR2: SGHRS, YFSETQ.